This T cell receptor (beta chain) was sequenced for a study of response to subunit inactivated influenza vaccine. Study conclusions and caveats: The authors suggested that few new T cells are recruited per seasonal influenza vaccination.

TCRdb analysed the RT-PCR reads with MiXCR anew, one entry per CDR3 protein. The table shows about 520,000 distinct CDR3 sequences, with roughly 27% occurring only once. The germline gives CDR1 MNHNS, CDR2 SASEGT. This CDR3 is built from 13 residues. Trimming pared 2 bases from V and 4 bases from J, leaving 6 bases between. About this clonotype: Its antigen is as yet unknown.

The sequenced sample was CD4+ T cells sorted from PBMCs, obtained approximately 5 days after vaccination. The source of this sequence is a man in his fifties who received an inactivated influenza vaccine. J is TRBJ1-5 and V is TRBV6-1; no firm D call. CDR3 sequence: CASSEIRNQPQHF. The CDR3 nucleotides read TGTGCCAGCAGTGAAATCCGTAATCAGCCCCAGCATTTT.